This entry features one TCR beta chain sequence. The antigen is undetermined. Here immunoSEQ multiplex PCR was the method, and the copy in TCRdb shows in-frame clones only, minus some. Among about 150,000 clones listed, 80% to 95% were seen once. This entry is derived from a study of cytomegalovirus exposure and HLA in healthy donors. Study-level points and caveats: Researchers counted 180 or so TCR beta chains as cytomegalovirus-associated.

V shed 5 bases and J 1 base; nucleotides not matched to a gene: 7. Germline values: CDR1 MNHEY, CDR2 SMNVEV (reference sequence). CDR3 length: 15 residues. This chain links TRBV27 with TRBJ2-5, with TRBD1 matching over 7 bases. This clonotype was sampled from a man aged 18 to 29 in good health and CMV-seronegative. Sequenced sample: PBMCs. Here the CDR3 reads CASSQTGISQETQYF. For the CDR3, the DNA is TGTGCCAGCAGTCAGACAGGGATCAGCCAAGAGACCCAGTACTTC.